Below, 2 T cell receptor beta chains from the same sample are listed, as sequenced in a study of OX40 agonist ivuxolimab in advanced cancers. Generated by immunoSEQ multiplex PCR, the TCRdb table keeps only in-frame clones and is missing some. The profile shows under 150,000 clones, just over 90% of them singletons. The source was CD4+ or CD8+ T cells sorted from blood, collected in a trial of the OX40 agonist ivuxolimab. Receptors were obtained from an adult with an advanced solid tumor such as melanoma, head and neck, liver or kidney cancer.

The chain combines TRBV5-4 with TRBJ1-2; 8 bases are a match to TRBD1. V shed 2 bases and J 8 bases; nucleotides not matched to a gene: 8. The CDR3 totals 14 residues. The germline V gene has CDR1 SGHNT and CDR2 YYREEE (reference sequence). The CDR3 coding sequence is TGTGCCAGCAGCTTACCGACAGGGGCGGTAGGCTACACCTTC. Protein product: CASSLPTGAVGYTF.

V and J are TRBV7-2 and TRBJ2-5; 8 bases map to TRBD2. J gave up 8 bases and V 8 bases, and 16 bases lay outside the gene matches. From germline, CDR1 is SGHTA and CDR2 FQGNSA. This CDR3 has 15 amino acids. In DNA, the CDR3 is TGTGCCAGCGCGGGATGGGTAGCGGGACAATTAACCCAGTACTTC. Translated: CASAGWVAGQLTQYF.